The 29 T cell receptor beta chains reported below all come from one sample, sequenced in a study of T cells in Graves' hyperthyroidism and ophthalmopathy (dated by TCRdb to between 2018 and 2021). The library was produced with multiplex PCR. Sequenced on an Illumina HiSeq 2000. The TCR beta CDR3 regions were amplified from RNA transcripts. A first-round RT-PCR of the TCR CDR3 used the HTBI primer set with the Qiagen OneStep RT-PCR kit. TCRdb trimmed public reads at Q25 via fastp, called clones via MiXCR and kept in-frame beta chains. Rows matching on CDR3 protein sequence are summarized as one entry with the most common DNA and genes. This sample holds under 500,000 distinct CDR3 sequences; over 12% were observed only once. 25% to 30% of the sample is in the top ten clones. The sequencing sample was made of blood. These receptor sequences come from a man aged 50 to 60 with Graves' ophthalmopathy.

This clonotype was picked up many times. The chain has TRBV7-9 and TRBJ2-3; D is perhaps TRBD1 or TRBD2 (5 bases each). The germline V gene has CDR1 SEHNR and CDR2 FQNEAQ (reference sequence). The CDR3 sequence is 17 residues long. V lost 4 bases, J lost 9 bases, and 26 bases lay in between. CDR3 sequence reads: CASSSTLQGVIKATQYF. The CDR3 bases are TGTGCCAGCAGCTCGACCCTGCAGGGAGTAATCAAAGCAACGCAGTATTTT.

This clonotype turned up a few times. The chain joins TRBV5-5 to TRBJ2-3; the D is unclear. From germline, CDR1 is SGHKS and CDR2 YYEKEE (reference sequence). With 3 bases removed from V and 1 base from J, the gap between germline ends came to 6 bases. The CDR3 sequence is 13 residues long. In nucleotides, the CDR3 is TGTGCCAGCAGCTCGGTAGGCACAGATACGCAGTATTTT. This gives the protein CASSSVGTDTQYF.

This clonotype was seen ten or more times. The chain has TRBV4-1 and TRBJ2-1; D is perhaps TRBD1 (6 bases). The CDR3 is made up of 15 amino acids. CDR1 and CDR2 (germline): MGHRA, YSYEKL. V shed 4 bases and J shed 10 bases, with 20 bases lying between them. The CDR3 loop reads CASSPFRDGQPEQFF. CDR3 sequence (DNA): TGCGCCAGCAGCCCCTTTCGGGATGGACAGCCGGAGCAGTTCTTC.

This rearrangement joins TRBV27 to TRBJ2-1; D tentatively reads TRBD1 or TRBD2 (5 bases each). V lost 0 bases to trimming and J lost 6 bases, with 12 bases between them. The CDR3 is 15 amino acids. CDR1 MNHEY and CDR2 SMNVEV come from the germline V gene (reference sequence). The chain's CDR3 is CASSLSGTRPNEQFF. Here the CDR3 DNA reads TGTGCCAGCAGTTTATCAGGGACCCGACCCAATGAGCAGTTCTTC.

This clonotype was counted many times. The chain couples TRBV20-1 to TRBJ2-7; D is tentatively TRBD1 or TRBD2 (5 bases each). Per the germline V gene, CDR1 is DFQATT and CDR2 is SNEGSKA (reference sequence). V lost 3 bases, J lost 3 bases, and 12 bases lay in between. The CDR3 has 13 residues. The chain's CDR3 is CSARSPGSYEQYF. In DNA form, the CDR3 reads TGCAGTGCTAGGTCGCCAGGGAGCTACGAGCAGTACTTC.

This clonotype was counted many times. This CDR3 is CASQGTSGGYTF. The CDR3 DNA reads TGTGCCAGCCAAGGGACATCAGGTGGCTACACCTTC. The chain links TRBV28 to TRBJ1-2; tentative D call: TRBD1 (6 bases). This CDR3 has 12 residues. V gave up 8 bases and J gave up 7 bases, with 14 bases separating them. Germline CDR1 is MDHEN and CDR2 is SYDVKM.

The rearrangement links TRBV6-1 to TRBJ2-4; no firm D call. The V and J ends lost 8 bases and 8 bases respectively, with 13 bases between them. The CDR3 is 12 residues long. From germline, CDR1 is MNHNS and CDR2 SASEGT. Written as DNA, the CDR3 is TGTGCCAGCCTGTCTTTAGCAGACATTCAGTACTTC. Its translation: CASLSLADIQYF.

The rearrangement joins TRBV14 to TRBJ2-7; D gene uncertain. The CDR3 consists of 18 residues. The V end lost 1 base, the J end lost 1 base, and 20 bases lay between the germline ends. Germline lookup yields CDR1 SGHDN and CDR2 FVKESK. DNA for the CDR3: TGTGCCAGCAGCCAAGGGGCCCCACGGGCAGTTAAATCCTACGAGCAGTACTTC. This encodes CASSQGAPRAVKSYEQYF. The full variable domain, in which reference TRBV14 and TRBJ2-7 provide the parts outside the CDR3, is EAGVTQFPSHSVIEKGQTVTLRCDPISGHDNLYWYRRVMGKEIKFLLHFVKESKQDESGMPNNRFLAERTGGTYSTLKVQPAELEDSGVYFCASSQGAPRAVKSYEQYFGPGTRLTVT.

Only a few counts were recorded for this clonotype. This rearrangement joins TRBV2 to TRBJ1-2, with no clear D. The CDR3 length is 11 residues. In germline, CDR1 is SNHLY, CDR2 FYNNEI. Trimming removed 5 bases from V and 4 bases from J, with 5 bases in between. CDR3 nucleotide sequence: TGTGCCAGCAGTAGCGGCTATGGCTACACCTTC. Amino acid sequence: CASSSGYGYTF.

In its sample, this clonotype was seen many times. The chain recombines TRBV7-9 with TRBJ2-7; D may be TRBD1 or TRBD2 (5 bases each). This CDR3 is 16 amino acids long. V lost 5 bases, J lost 6 bases, and 23 bases lay in between. Per the germline V gene, CDR1 is SEHNR and CDR2 is FQNEAQ (reference sequence). In DNA, the CDR3 is TGTGCCAGCAGCAACCGGGACGGGTCGAACCCGCCCGAGCAGTACTTC. It specifies CASSNRDGSNPPEQYF. The full variable domain, with the rest looked up from reference TRBV7-9 and TRBJ2-7, is DTGVSQNPRHKITKRGQNVTFRCDPISEHNRLYWYRQTLGQGPEFLTYFQNEAQLEKSRLLSDRFSAERPKGSFSTLEIQRTEQGDSAMYLCASSNRDGSNPPEQYFGPGTRLTVT.

The J gene is TRBJ1-2, the V gene TRBV14; D is undetermined. V was trimmed by 1 base and J by 8 bases, leaving 14 bases between them. CDR1 SGHDN and CDR2 FVKESK come from the germline V gene. CDR3 length: 14 amino acids. DNA for the CDR3: TGTGCCAGCAGCCAAGCAGCCGGGGTTAGGGGCTACACCTTC. It encodes CASSQAAGVRGYTF.

This clonotype was counted many times. This chain links TRBV12-5 with TRBJ1-1; TRBD1 agrees at 9 bases. CDR1 is LGHNT, CDR2 FRNRAP, per germline. The CDR3 is 15 residues long. V was clipped by 5 bases and J by 5 bases; unmatched bases: 9. CDR3 amino acids: CASGVAGTGSTEAFF. CDR3 bases: TGTGCTAGTGGTGTCGCCGGGACAGGGAGTACTGAAGCTTTCTTT.

This clonotype has more than one count but fewer than ten. This sequence joins TRBV6-2 or TRBV6-3 and TRBJ1-1; TRBD1 might be the D (5 bases). From germline, CDR1 is MNHEY and CDR2 SVGEGT. This CDR3 contains 13 residues. V was trimmed by 6 bases and J by 14 bases, leaving 22 bases between them. DNA of the CDR3: TGTGCCAGCAGGGCGGGACCCCGGGCGGATTTATTCTTT. This gives the protein CASRAGPRADLFF.

This clonotype was counted ten times or more. J is TRBJ2-7 and V is TRBV10-2; D is tentatively TRBD1 or TRBD2 (6 bases each). The CDR3 loop spans 15 amino acids. Germline CDR1 reads WSHSY; CDR2 reads SAAADI. V was trimmed by 3 bases and J by 1 base, leaving 13 bases between them. In DNA, the CDR3 is TGCGCCAGCAGTGACCCGGGGGCTAAGTCCTACGAGCAGTACTTC. This sequence encodes CASSDPGAKSYEQYF.

This clonotype showed up just a few times. This chain uses TRBV29-1 with TRBJ2-6, with TRBD2 matching over 8 bases. The CDR3 is made up of 16 amino acids. With 4 bases clipped from V and 3 bases from J, the junction kept 8 bases outside the gene matches. CDR1 SQVTM and CDR2 ANQGSEA come from the germline V gene. The CDR3 loop is CSVGGTSNFGANVLTF. The CDR3 DNA follows: TGCAGCGTTGGAGGGACTAGTAATTTTGGGGCCAACGTCCTGACTTTC.

This clonotype showed up just a few times. The chain uses TRBV5-6 and TRBJ2-1, with D hard to call. CDR1 is SGHDT and CDR2 is YYEEEE in the germline V gene. The CDR3 has 13 amino acids. The germline V and J ends were trimmed by 0 bases and 9 bases, with 10 bases remaining between them. The CDR3 sequence is CASSLGGSREQFF. In DNA form, the CDR3 reads TGTGCCAGCAGCTTGGGGGGTTCTCGTGAGCAGTTCTTC.

This clonotype was recorded at least ten times. The CDR3 region is CASSLITSGRAYNEQFF. The CDR3 DNA follows: TGTGCCAGCAGCCTCATAACTAGCGGGAGGGCCTACAATGAGCAGTTCTTC. This rearrangement joins TRBV11-2 to TRBJ2-1; 13 nucleotides match TRBD2. J was trimmed by 2 bases and V by 5 bases; bases with no gene match: 6. There are 17 residues in the CDR3. Looked up from germline, CDR1 is SGHAT and CDR2 is FQNNGV.

A few counts support this clonotype. The chain uses TRBV4-1 and TRBJ1-5; D uncertain. This CDR3 comprises 17 residues. V lost 1 base and J 0 bases, leaving 13 bases between the germline ends. Germline assignment: CDR1 MGHRA and CDR2 YSYEKL. The DNA for the CDR3 is TGCGCCAGCAGCCAAGCCGTTATCCCCTATAGCAATCAGCCCCAGCATTTT. This translates into CASSQAVIPYSNQPQHF.

This clonotype came up once. The rearrangement uses TRBV29-1 and TRBJ2-5; D unclear. The CDR3 is 14 residues long. V lost 5 bases, J lost 4 bases, and 17 bases lay in between. The germline V gene has CDR1 SQVTM and CDR2 ANQGSEA. Here the CDR3 reads CSVYVGIASETQYF. The CDR3 bases are TGCAGCGTTTACGTTGGTATTGCGTCAGAGACCCAGTACTTC.

This clonotype was observed a handful of times. This chain joins TRBV28 and TRBJ1-1, with TRBD1 as a possible D gene (6 bases). CDR1 is MDHEN and CDR2 is SYDVKM in the germline V gene. The CDR3 loop spans 13 amino acids. V was clipped by 10 bases and J by 1 base, with 13 bases between them. CDR3 region: CATIRTENTEAFF. The CDR3 DNA reads TGTGCCACAATAAGGACAGAGAACACTGAAGCTTTCTTT. Full variable domain (missing parts from reference TRBV28 and TRBJ1-1): DVKVTQSSRYLVKRTGEKVFLECVQDMDHENMFWYRQDPGLGLRLIYFSYDVKMKEKGDIPEGYSVSREKKERFSLILESASTNQTSMYLCATIRTENTEAFFGQGTRLTVV.

This rearrangement joins TRBV4-1 to TRBJ2-3; 10 bases map to TRBD2. This CDR3 spans 16 amino acids. The junction had 8 bases not matched to a gene; V was cut back by 1 base and J by 7 bases. Germline assignment: CDR1 MGHRA and CDR2 YSYEKL. This CDR3 is CASSQASSGSINTQYF. The CDR3 nucleotides are TGCGCCAGCAGCCAAGCGTCTAGCGGGAGTATCAATACGCAGTATTTT.

The chain uses TRBV10-2 and TRBJ2-7; D is perhaps TRBD1 or TRBD2 (5 bases each). Germline lookup yields CDR1 WSHSY and CDR2 SAAADI. The CDR3 loop spans 13 amino acids. Trimming cost V 8 bases and J 1 base, with 12 bases left between them. In nucleotides, the CDR3 is TGCGCCAGCCGGGACGCCAATTCCTACGAGCAGTACTTC. Translation gives CASRDANSYEQYF.

This clonotype was detected only a few times. The rearrangement uses TRBV20-1 and TRBJ2-3, with 10 bases matching TRBD2. V gave up 3 bases and J gave up 5 bases; unmatched junction bases: 8. The CDR3 runs to 15 residues. Germline CDR1 DFQATT, CDR2 SNEGSKA (reference sequence). The CDR3 reads CSASPLAGAGDTQYF. The CDR3 bases are TGCAGTGCTAGTCCTCTAGCGGGAGCGGGAGATACGCAGTATTTT.

This clonotype was recorded at least ten times. The chain is built from TRBV6-5 and TRBJ1-4, with 7 bases lining up with TRBD1. The V and J ends lost 4 bases and 0 bases, in that order; junction bases with no gene match: 5. Germline CDR1 MNHEY, CDR2 SVGAGI. The length of the CDR3 is 16 residues. CDR3 amino acids: CASSSQRGPTNEKLFF. CDR3 coding DNA: TGTGCCAGCAGTTCACAGAGGGGGCCAACTAATGAAAAACTGTTTTTT.

This clonotype has more than one count but fewer than ten. V usage is TRBV11-2 and J usage is TRBJ2-1, with 7 bases fitting TRBD2. The CDR3 is 15 residues long. V was clipped by 9 bases and J by 8 bases; unmatched bases: 16. From germline, CDR1 is SGHAT and CDR2 FQNNGV. CDR3 DNA sequence: TGTGCCAGTAGTACGGGGGGACCTACGGAAGATGAGCAGTTCTTC. It yields the protein CASSTGGPTEDEQFF.

The chain joins TRBV2 to TRBJ2-5; TRBD1 is a possible D gene (6 bases). The CDR3 has 11 amino acids. V lost 6 bases and J 7 bases, leaving 9 bases between the germline ends. Germline loops: CDR1 SNHLY, CDR2 FYNNEI. The CDR3 DNA is TGTGCCAGCAGAGGGGGTGCGACCCAGTACTTC. Protein: CASRGGATQYF.

The V call is TRBV29-1, the J call TRBJ1-1; D not resolved. This CDR3 has 14 amino acids. Germline values: CDR1 SQVTM, CDR2 ANQGSEA. The V gene lost 5 bases and the J gene lost 2 bases, with 15 bases spanning the gap. CDR3 residues: CSVRQAGPNTEAFF. CDR3 coding DNA: TGCAGCGTTCGGCAAGCAGGCCCTAACACTGAAGCTTTCTTT.

This clonotype appeared many times. V usage is TRBV20-1 and J usage is TRBJ2-7; TRBD2 matches at 13 bases. Germline V gives CDR1 DFQATT, CDR2 SNEGSKA (reference sequence). Trimming took 3 bases from V and 5 from J; bases not matched to a gene: 10. This CDR3 has 16 amino acids. CDR3 DNA: TGCAGTGCTAGGCAGTTCCGGACTAGCGGGAGCCACGAGCAGTACTTC. Residues: CSARQFRTSGSHEQYF.

This clonotype appeared many times. The chain couples TRBV11-2 to TRBJ2-3, with 8 nucleotides matching TRBD2. With V trimmed by 5 bases and J by 6 bases, 13 bases remained unmatched. This CDR3 is 16 amino acids long. Germline V gene data show CDR1 as SGHAT and CDR2 as FQNNGV. Here the CDR3 reads CASSPGLGAGRDTQYF. DNA for the CDR3: TGTGCCAGCAGCCCGGGACTAGGCGCAGGGAGGGATACGCAGTATTTT.